This entry is about one T cell receptor (beta chain). The CDR3 extends over 14 amino acids. The germline V gene has CDR1 LGHNA and CDR2 YSLEER. V was trimmed by 6 bases and J by 8 bases, leaving 19 bases between them. The sample comes from a study of lymphopenia after photon versus proton radiotherapy. Sequencing used immunoSEQ multiplex PCR; TCRdb keeps in-frame clones, though not all of them. Altogether 65,000 to 70,000 clones are present, roughly 90% being singletons, with the ten largest covering roughly 2.7%. The chain uses TRBV4-3 and TRBJ1-2; possibly TRBD1 for D (5 bases). The starting material was peripheral blood, obtained from a patient treated with photon-based radiotherapy. The TCR sequence derives from a woman aged 70-85 years with pancreatic cancer. CDR3 coding DNA: TGCGCCAGCAGTACGGGGACGCGTCCTGGGGGCTACACCTTC. Protein product: CASSTGTRPGGYTF.